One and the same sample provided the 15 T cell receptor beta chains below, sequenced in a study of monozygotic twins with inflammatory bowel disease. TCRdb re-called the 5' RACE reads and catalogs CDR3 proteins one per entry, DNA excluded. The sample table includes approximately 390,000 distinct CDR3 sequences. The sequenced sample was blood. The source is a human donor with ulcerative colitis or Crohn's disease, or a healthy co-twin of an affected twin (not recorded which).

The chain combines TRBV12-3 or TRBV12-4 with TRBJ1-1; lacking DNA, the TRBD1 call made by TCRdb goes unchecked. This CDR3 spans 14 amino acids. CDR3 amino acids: CASSIGQVYAEAFF.

The CDR3 loop is CSAIRSRDTYEQYF. This sequence joins TRBV29-1 and TRBJ2-7; TCRdb calls TRBD1, which cannot be checked without DNA. The V gene's germline CDR1 is SQVTM and CDR2 ANQGSEA. This CDR3 is 14 amino acids long.

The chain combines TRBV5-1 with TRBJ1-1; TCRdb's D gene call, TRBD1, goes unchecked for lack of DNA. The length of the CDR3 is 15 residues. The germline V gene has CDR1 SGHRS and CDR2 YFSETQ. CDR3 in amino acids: CASSLTTGWNTEAFF.

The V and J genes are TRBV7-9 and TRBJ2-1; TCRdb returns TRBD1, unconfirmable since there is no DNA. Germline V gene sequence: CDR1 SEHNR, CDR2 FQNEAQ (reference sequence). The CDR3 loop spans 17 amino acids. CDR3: CASSLARMAGEGNEQFF. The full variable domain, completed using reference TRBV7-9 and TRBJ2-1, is DTGVSQNPRHKITKRGQNVTFRCDPISEHNRLYWYRQTLGQGPEFLTYFQNEAQLEKSRLLSDRFSAERPKGSFSTLEIQRTEQGDSAMYLCASSLARMAGEGNEQFFGPGTRLTVL.

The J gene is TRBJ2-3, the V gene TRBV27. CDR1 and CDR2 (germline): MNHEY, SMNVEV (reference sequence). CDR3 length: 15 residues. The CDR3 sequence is CASSFGKAGIDTQYF.

The CDR3 sequence is CASWGAGRDYGYTF. The chain combines TRBV25-1 with TRBJ1-2. Germline lookup yields CDR1 MGHDK and CDR2 SYGVNS. The CDR3 loop spans 14 amino acids.

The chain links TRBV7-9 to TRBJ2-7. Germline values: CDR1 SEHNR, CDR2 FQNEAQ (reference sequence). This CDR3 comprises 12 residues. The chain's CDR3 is CASSLAPREQYF. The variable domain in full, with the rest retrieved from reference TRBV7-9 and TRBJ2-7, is DTGVSQNPRHKITKRGQNVTFRCDPISEHNRLYWYRQTLGQGPEFLTYFQNEAQLEKSRLLSDRFSAERPKGSFSTLEIQRTEQGDSAMYLCASSLAPREQYFGPGTRLTVT.

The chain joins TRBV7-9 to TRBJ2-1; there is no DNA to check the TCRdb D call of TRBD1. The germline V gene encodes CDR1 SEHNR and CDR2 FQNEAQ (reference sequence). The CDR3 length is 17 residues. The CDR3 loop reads CASSSPLMGSSYNEQFF.

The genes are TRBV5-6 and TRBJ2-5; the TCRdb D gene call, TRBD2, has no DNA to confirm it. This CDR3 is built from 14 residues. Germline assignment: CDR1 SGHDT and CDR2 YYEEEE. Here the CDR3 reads CASSWGRGGETQYF.

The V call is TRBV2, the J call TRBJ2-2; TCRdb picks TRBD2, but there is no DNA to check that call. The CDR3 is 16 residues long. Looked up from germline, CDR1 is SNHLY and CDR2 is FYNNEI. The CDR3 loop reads CASRNPGLADLERLFF.

The CDR3 loop is CASQDRYNEQFF. The V gene is TRBV7-9, the J gene TRBJ2-1; TCRdb gives TRBD1 as the D gene, but with no DNA this cannot be confirmed. Germline CDR1 and CDR2: SEHNR and FQNEAQ (reference sequence). The CDR3 sequence is 12 residues long.

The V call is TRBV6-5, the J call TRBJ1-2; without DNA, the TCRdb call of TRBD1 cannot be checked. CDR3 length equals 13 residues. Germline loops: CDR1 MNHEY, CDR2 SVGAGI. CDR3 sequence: CASRGGGHYGYTF.

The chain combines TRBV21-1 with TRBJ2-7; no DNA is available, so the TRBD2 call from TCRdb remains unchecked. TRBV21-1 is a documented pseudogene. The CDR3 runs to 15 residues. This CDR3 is CASSFGLAAQYEQYF.

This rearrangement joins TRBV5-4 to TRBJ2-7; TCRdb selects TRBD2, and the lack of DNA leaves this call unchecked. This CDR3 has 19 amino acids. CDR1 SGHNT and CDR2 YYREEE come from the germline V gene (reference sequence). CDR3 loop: CASSSPGTSGRLISYEQYF.

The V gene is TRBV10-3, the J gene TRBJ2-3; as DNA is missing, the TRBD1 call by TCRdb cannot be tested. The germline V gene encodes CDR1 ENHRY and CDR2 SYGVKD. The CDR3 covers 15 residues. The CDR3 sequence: CAEQGGGESTDTQYF.